These 6 T cell receptor beta chains were sequenced from one sample in a study of blood T cell repertoires in COVID-19. The repertoire was sequenced with immunoSEQ multiplex PCR; TCRdb's copy has only in-frame clones and lacks some. The sample has about 400,000 clones, around nine tenths seen once. Sequencing was carried out using peripheral blood. All receptors come from a human donor in a cohort sampled during active COVID-19.

This chain connects TRBV21-1 to TRBJ1-1; TRBD1 is taken as the D call from the table, unchecked against the DNA. TRBV21-1 is described as a pseudogene. The CDR3 spans 18 residues. DNA of the CDR3: TGTGCCAGCAGCAAAGCGGGGGTGGGGACAGGGGGCGGCACTGAAGCTTTCTTT. This encodes CASSKAGVGTGGGTEAFF.

V is TRBV4-1 and J is TRBJ1-1; maybe TRBD1 (5 bases). Germline values: CDR1 MGHRA, CDR2 YSYEKL. The CDR3 runs to 16 residues. The V end lost 2 bases, the J end lost 6 bases, and 19 bases lay between the germline ends. CDR3 loop: CASSQSARVRTPEAFF. CDR3 coding DNA: TGCGCCAGCAGCCAATCAGCCAGGGTAAGGACCCCTGAAGCTTTCTTT.

This clone appeared once. The sample has other DNA sequences that encode this CDR3 too. This chain links TRBV19 with TRBJ1-1; 7 bases align to TRBD1. V was clipped by 8 bases and J by 2 bases; unmatched bases: 8. From germline, CDR1 is LNHDA and CDR2 SQIVND (reference sequence). This CDR3 is 14 amino acids long. The CDR3 sequence is CASSRQGLNTEAFF. The CDR3 DNA reads as TGTGCCAGTTCTAGACAGGGATTAAACACTGAAGCTTTCTTT.

The rearrangement joins TRBV2 to TRBJ2-1, with 12 bases lining up with TRBD2. With V trimmed by 4 bases and J by 4 bases, 5 bases remained unmatched. Germline CDR1 reads SNHLY; CDR2 reads FYNNEI. CDR3 length equals 16 residues. CDR3 sequence (DNA): TGTGCCAGCAGTGGACTGACTAGCGGGGGATACAATGAGCAGTTCTTC. Encoded protein: CASSGLTSGGYNEQFF. The whole variable domain, filled in from reference TRBV2 and TRBJ2-1, reads EPEVTQTPSHQVTQMGQEVILRCVPISNHLYFYWYRQILGQKVEFLVSFYNNEISEKSEIFDDQFSVERPDGSNFTLKIRSTKLEDSAMYFCASSGLTSGGYNEQFFGPGTRLTVL.

This clone was recorded only once. The rearrangement joins TRBV7-6 to TRBJ2-1; TRBD2 matches 9 bases. Trimming took 5 bases from V and 6 from J; bases not matched to a gene: 11. Germline lookup yields CDR1 SGHVS and CDR2 FNYEAQ. The CDR3 contains 16 residues. CDR3 DNA sequence: TGTGCCAGCAGCACGTGGGGACTAGCCCAGGGCAATGAGCAGTTCTTC. This translates into CASSTWGLAQGNEQFF.

V and J are TRBV5-1 and TRBJ2-1; the match to TRBD2 covers 7 bases. The CDR3 is 16 residues long. V shed 0 bases, J shed 0 bases, and the junction held 3 bases outside the gene matches. CDR1 is SGHRS and CDR2 is YFSETQ in the germline V gene. Here the CDR3 reads CASSLVLAASYNEQFF. Written as DNA, the CDR3 is TGCGCCAGCAGCTTGGTTCTAGCGGCCTCCTACAATGAGCAGTTCTTC.